The 24 T cell receptor beta chains listed next were all sequenced from one sample in a study of shared clonotypes between healthy human individuals. Data came from immunoSEQ multiplex PCR; TCRdb stores just in-frame clones and leaves some out. The sample includes 1 million to 1.2 million clones, roughly 80% seen only once; the top ten take about 0.94%. The sample was memory CD4+ T cells from PBMCs. Indicated subset: CD45RA-negative fraction. Receptors originate from a man aged 18-30 years in good health. Some clones in this sample may be carry-over from other donors' samples.

The CDR3 DNA reads TGTGCCAGCTCACCACTCACAGGGGCGGACACCGGGGAGCTGTTTTTT. This translates into CASSPLTGADTGELFF. This sequence joins TRBV18 and TRBJ2-2, with 7 bases that match TRBD1. Trimming took 1 base from V and 3 from J; bases not matched to a gene: 5. The CDR3 sequence is 16 residues long. CDR1 KGHSH and CDR2 LQKENI come from the germline V gene.

This clone was seen many times. The V and J genes are TRBV5-1 and TRBJ2-3; D is possibly TRBD1 (5 bases). The CDR3 runs to 16 residues. Trimming shortened V by 0 bases and J by 4 bases, and 15 bases separated the two germline ends. Germline V CDR1 and CDR2: SGHRS, YFSETQ. The CDR3 sequence is CASSLGQGQFADTQYF. The CDR3 DNA is TGCGCCAGCAGCTTGGGGCAGGGTCAATTTGCAGATACGCAGTATTTT.

V usage is TRBV7-9 and J usage is TRBJ2-5, with D possibly matching TRBD1 (5 bases). Between the trimmed V and J ends, which lost 3 bases and 2 bases, there was a span of 13 bases. Germline V gene data show CDR1 as SEHNR and CDR2 as FQNEAQ (reference sequence). This CDR3 spans 15 amino acids. DNA of the CDR3: TGTGCCAGCAGCTTGGGAACAGGCCGACAAGAGACCCAGTACTTC. Its translation is CASSLGTGRQETQYF.

The chain combines TRBV4-1 with TRBJ1-5, with 7 positions matching TRBD1. The germline CDR1 and CDR2 sequences are MGHRA and YSYEKL. The CDR3 contains 20 residues. J gave up 2 bases and V 3 bases, and 19 bases lay outside the gene matches. The CDR3 coding sequence is TGCGCCAGCAGCCACACAATCTTAAACAGGGGAAGTACGGGCAATCAGCCCCAGCATTTT. Its translation is CASSHTILNRGSTGNQPQHF.

The gene calls are TRBV2 and TRBJ1-1; a weak D match, TRBD1 (5 bases). CDR3 size: 12 residues. Germline CDR1 and CDR2: SNHLY and FYNNEI. V was clipped by 9 bases and J by 0 bases, with 8 bases between them. CDR3 sequence: CARSGMNTEAFF. The DNA of the CDR3 is TGTGCCAGGTCAGGGATGAACACTGAAGCTTTCTTT.

The chain is built from TRBV2 and TRBJ2-5; D not certain. The CDR3 loop spans 13 amino acids. Trimming left V 4 bases short and J 3 bases short, with 9 bases between. Germline CDR1 is SNHLY and CDR2 is FYNNEI. CDR3 nucleotides: TGTGCCAGCAGTGTCAGGAGTGAAGAGACCCAGTACTTC. The encoded protein is CASSVRSEETQYF.

J is TRBJ1-2 and V is TRBV28; 8 bases map to TRBD1. Germline V CDR1 and CDR2: MDHEN, SYDVKM. CDR3 size: 16 residues. Unmatched junction bases numbered 9, after V lost 0 bases and J lost 6 bases. The CDR3 DNA follows: TGTGCCAGCAGTTTATGGCAGGGGGCGGGGCTCCATGGCTACACCTTC. Its protein product is CASSLWQGAGLHGYTF.

The J gene is TRBJ1-4, the V gene TRBV28; tentatively, D is TRBD1 (5 bases). CDR3 size: 15 residues. Germline CDR1 reads MDHEN; CDR2 reads SYDVKM. V lost 5 bases to trimming and J lost 7 bases, with 17 bases between them. CDR3 protein: CASSGDGRLVEKLFF. CDR3 sequence (DNA): TGTGCCAGCAGTGGGGACGGCCGGCTGGTTGAAAAACTGTTTTTT.

Comment on this clone: A far more abundant clone sits one base away, making this likely a read error. Different DNA sequences within this sample yield the same CDR3. The gene calls are TRBV5-6 and TRBJ1-2; D gene ambiguous. Germline CDR1 SGHDT, CDR2 YYEEEE. The CDR3 spans 14 residues. The CDR3 spells CASSLGPGWSGYTF. In DNA, the CDR3 is TGTGCCAGCAGCTTGGGCCCGGGTTGGAGTGGCTACACATTC.

The V call is TRBV30, the J call TRBJ2-7; D is possibly TRBD2 (5 bases). V shed 0 bases and J shed 6 bases, with 12 bases lying between them. Germline V gene data show CDR1 as GTSNPN and CDR2 as SVGIG (reference sequence). The CDR3 has 13 amino acids. CDR3 sequence: CAWSVRGATEQYF. The DNA for the CDR3 is TGTGCCTGGAGTGTACGGGGAGCGACCGAGCAGTACTTC.

The chain has TRBV7-6 and TRBJ2-7; D is unresolved. Trimming took off 5 bases at V and 3 bases at J, with 17 bases between the two ends. The CDR3 totals 15 residues. Germline assignment: CDR1 SGHVS and CDR2 FNYEAQ. CDR3 in DNA: TGTGCCAGCAGCCCTCGGAGCAGAGAAATCTACGAGCAGTACTTC. This sequence encodes CASSPRSREIYEQYF.

The CDR3 loop is CASSAGTENTEAFF. CDR3 DNA: TGTGCCAGCAGCGCCGGGACAGAGAACACTGAAGCTTTCTTT. The J gene is TRBJ1-1, the V gene TRBV5-6, with 7 bases aligning to TRBD1. From germline, CDR1 is SGHDT and CDR2 YYEEEE. J gave up 1 base and V 4 bases, and 4 bases lay outside the gene matches. CDR3 length: 14 amino acids.

The V gene is TRBV19, the J gene TRBJ2-2, with D hard to call. The CDR3 consists of 16 residues. Trimming took 5 bases from V and 7 from J, leaving 20 bases between them. The germline CDR1 and CDR2 sequences are LNHDA and SQIVND (reference sequence). The CDR3 sequence: CASSQGRRQVGGELFF. Written as DNA, the CDR3 is TGTGCCAGTAGTCAAGGGCGTCGGCAGGTTGGCGGGGAGCTGTTTTTT.

V usage is TRBV28 and J usage is TRBJ2-6; TRBD2 matches 8 bases. Looked up from germline, CDR1 is MDHEN and CDR2 is SYDVKM. V gave up 5 bases and J gave up 4 bases; unmatched junction bases: 10. This CDR3 has 17 amino acids. DNA of the CDR3: TGTGCCAGCAGTCCCTCGGGCGGGGGGCCCGGGGCCAACGTCCTGACTTTC. Translating gives CASSPSGGGPGANVLTF.

Concerning this clone: Sequence at one end of the junction differs from germline and may be a read error. The V gene is TRBV7-7, the J gene TRBJ2-7, with 8 positions matching TRBD1. Near its end, the DNA agrees better with TRBJ2-5, so the J call may be wrong. The CDR3 runs 14 residues. Germline lookup yields CDR1 SSHAT and CDR2 FNYEAQ (reference sequence). In DNA form, the CDR3 reads TGTGCTAGCAGCTCAATGCAGGGGGCTGAGACCCAGTACTTC. Translating gives CASSSMQGAETQYF.

The genes are TRBV11-2 and TRBJ1-5; the D is unclear. The CDR3 length is 15 residues. The germline gives CDR1 SGHAT, CDR2 FQNNGV. The V and J ends lost 4 bases and 4 bases respectively, with 14 bases between them. The CDR3 is CASSYDGNGNQPQHF. CDR3 nucleotides: TGTGCCAGCAGCTATGACGGCAATGGGAATCAGCCCCAGCATTTT.

Concerning this clone itself: One end of the junction is discordant with germline, which a read error may explain. This sample also contains other DNA sequences that code for the same CDR3. The chain is built from TRBV7-9 and TRBJ2-2; tentatively, D is TRBD2 (5 bases). Germline lookup yields CDR1 SEHNR and CDR2 FQNEAQ (reference sequence). The CDR3 is 16 amino acids. The CDR3 DNA follows: TGTGCCAGCAGCTCCCCAAAAGCGGTGAACACAGGGGAGCTGTTTTTT. It yields the protein CASSSPKAVNTGELFF.

As to this clone: This sample also contains other DNA sequences that code for the same CDR3. The J gene is TRBJ1-2, the V gene TRBV29-1; TRBD1 might be the D (5 bases). Trimming stripped 1 base from V and 4 bases from J, with 13 bases between. The CDR3 is 14 amino acids. Germline V gene sequence: CDR1 SQVTM, CDR2 ANQGSEA. CDR3: CSVEGRGRGYGYTF. Written as DNA, the CDR3 is TGCAGCGTTGAAGGTAGGGGCCGCGGCTATGGCTACACCTTC.

This clone was recorded many times. The rearrangement joins TRBV6-5 to TRBJ1-1; no firm D call. Germline V CDR1 and CDR2: MNHEY, SVGAGI. V was shortened by 6 bases and J by 4 bases, with 12 bases between the two germline ends. This CDR3 spans 13 amino acids. The CDR3 reads CASRVGRFTEAFF. CDR3 in DNA: TGTGCCAGCAGGGTTGGACGGTTCACTGAAGCTTTCTTT.

This clone has at least ten counts. This chain connects TRBV7-2 to TRBJ2-7, with 8 bases identical to TRBD1. J gave up 5 bases and V 0 bases, and 9 bases lay outside the gene matches. CDR1 is SGHTA, CDR2 FQGNSA, per germline. The CDR3 sequence is 16 residues long. The DNA of the CDR3 is TGTGCCAGCAGCTTAGCGCTAAGCAGGGGGCTCCACGAGCAGTACTTC. This sequence encodes CASSLALSRGLHEQYF. Variable domain in full (rest from reference TRBV7-2 and TRBJ2-7): GAGVSQSPSNKVTEKGKDVELRCDPISGHTALYWYRQSLGQGLEFLIYFQGNSAPDKSGLPSDRFSAERTGGSVSTLTIQRTQQEDSAVYLCASSLALSRGLHEQYFGPGTRLTVT.

In regard to this clone: With a much larger clone just one base away, this may be a read error. Other DNA variants within this sample encode the same CDR3. The chain recombines TRBV5-1 with TRBJ2-3; D ambiguous. The germline gives CDR1 SGHRS, CDR2 YFSETQ. The CDR3 length is 14 residues. The ends were cut back, 0 bases at V and 0 bases at J, with 5 bases in the middle. This CDR3 is CASSLDASTDTQYF. CDR3 nucleotides: TGCGCCAGCAGCTTGGATGCCAGCACAGATACGCAGTATTTT.

DNA of the CDR3: TGCAGCGTTCGTGGGGGGGAAGAGACCCAGTACTTC. As protein: CSVRGGEETQYF. V is TRBV29-1 and J is TRBJ2-5; 7 bases line up with TRBD2. The CDR3 is made up of 12 amino acids. Germline V gives CDR1 SQVTM, CDR2 ANQGSEA. V dropped 5 bases and J dropped 3; count of bases not matched to a gene: 3.

This chain uses TRBV2 with TRBJ2-1; 10 nucleotides align to TRBD2. J gave up 8 bases and V 4 bases, and 11 bases lay outside the gene matches. From germline, CDR1 is SNHLY and CDR2 FYNNEI. The CDR3 length is 16 residues. The CDR3 coding sequence is TGTGCCAGCAGTGTCGGACCGGGACTAGCGCAGGATGAGCAGTTCTTC. Translating gives CASSVGPGLAQDEQFF.

In DNA form, the CDR3 reads TGCGCCAGCAGCCAGGACCGGACAGGGCCTGGCTACACCTTC. This translates into CASSQDRTGPGYTF. This rearrangement joins TRBV5-1 to TRBJ1-2; 8 bases match TRBD1. With V trimmed by 4 bases and J by 7 bases, 9 bases remained unmatched. Looked up from germline, CDR1 is SGHRS and CDR2 is YFSETQ. The CDR3 totals 14 residues. Complete variable domain (other parts from reference TRBV5-1 and TRBJ1-2): KAGVTQTPRYLIKTRGQQVTLSCSPISGHRSVSWYQQTPGQGLQFLFEYFSETQRNKGNFPGRFSGRQFSNSRSEMNVSTLELGDSALYLCASSQDRTGPGYTFGSGTRLTVV.